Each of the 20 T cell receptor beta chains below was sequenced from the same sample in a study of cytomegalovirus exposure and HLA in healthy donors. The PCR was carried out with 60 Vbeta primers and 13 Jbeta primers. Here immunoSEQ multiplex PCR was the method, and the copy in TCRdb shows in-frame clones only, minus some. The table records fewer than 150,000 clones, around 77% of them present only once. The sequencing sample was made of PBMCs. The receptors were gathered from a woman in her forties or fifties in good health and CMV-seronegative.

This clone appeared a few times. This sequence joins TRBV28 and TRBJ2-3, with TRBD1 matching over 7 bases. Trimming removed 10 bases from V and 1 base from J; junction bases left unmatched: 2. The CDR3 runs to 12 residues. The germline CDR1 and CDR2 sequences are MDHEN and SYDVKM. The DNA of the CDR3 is TGTGCCACCGGACAGGGCACAGATACGCAGTATTTT. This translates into CATGQGTDTQYF.

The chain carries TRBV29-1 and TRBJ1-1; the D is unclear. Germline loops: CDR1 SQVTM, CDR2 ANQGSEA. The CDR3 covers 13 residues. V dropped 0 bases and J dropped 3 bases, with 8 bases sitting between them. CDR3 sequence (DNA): TGCAGCGTTGAAGATGAGGTTTACACTGAAGCTTTCTTT. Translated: CSVEDEVYTEAFF.

The chain's CDR3 is CASRVRGGLGYNEQFF. CDR3 nucleotide sequence: TGTGCCAGCAGGGTAAGGGGGGGTTTAGGTTACAATGAGCAGTTCTTC. This chain links TRBV7-2 with TRBJ2-1; tentatively, D is TRBD2 (7 bases). CDR1 SGHTA and CDR2 FQGNSA come from the germline V gene. This CDR3 is 16 amino acids long. Deletions cut 6 bases from V and 4 bases from J, with 19 bases between.

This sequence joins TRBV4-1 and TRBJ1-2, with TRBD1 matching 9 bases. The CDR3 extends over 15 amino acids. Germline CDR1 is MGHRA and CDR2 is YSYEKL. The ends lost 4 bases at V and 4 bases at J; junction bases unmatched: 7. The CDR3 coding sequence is TGCGCCAGCAGCCTAGACAGGGGGGCCGGCTATGGCTACACCTTC. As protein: CASSLDRGAGYGYTF.

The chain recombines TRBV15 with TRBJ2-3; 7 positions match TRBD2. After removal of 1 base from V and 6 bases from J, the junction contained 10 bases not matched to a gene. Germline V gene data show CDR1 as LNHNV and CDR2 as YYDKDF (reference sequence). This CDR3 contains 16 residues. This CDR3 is CATSRVDAGEADTQYF. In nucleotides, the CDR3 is TGTGCCACCAGCAGAGTTGATGCGGGGGAGGCTGATACGCAGTATTTT.

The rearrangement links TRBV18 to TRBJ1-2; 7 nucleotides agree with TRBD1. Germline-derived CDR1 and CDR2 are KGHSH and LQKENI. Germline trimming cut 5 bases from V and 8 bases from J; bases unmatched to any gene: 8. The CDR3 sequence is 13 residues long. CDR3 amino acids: CASSTPTGFGYTF. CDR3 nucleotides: TGTGCCAGCTCAACTCCGACAGGGTTCGGCTACACCTTC.

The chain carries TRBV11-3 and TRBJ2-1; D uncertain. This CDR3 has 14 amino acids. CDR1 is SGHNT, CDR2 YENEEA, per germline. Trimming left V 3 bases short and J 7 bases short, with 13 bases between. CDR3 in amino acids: CASSLTRGSNEQFF. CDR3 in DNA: TGTGCCAGCAGCTTGACCAGAGGATCGAATGAGCAGTTCTTC.

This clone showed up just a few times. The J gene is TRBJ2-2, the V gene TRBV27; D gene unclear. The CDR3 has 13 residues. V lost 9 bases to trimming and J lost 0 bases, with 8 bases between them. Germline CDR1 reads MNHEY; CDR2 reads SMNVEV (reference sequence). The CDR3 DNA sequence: TGTGCCAGTCGACATCCGAACACCGGGGAGCTGTTTTTT. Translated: CASRHPNTGELFF.

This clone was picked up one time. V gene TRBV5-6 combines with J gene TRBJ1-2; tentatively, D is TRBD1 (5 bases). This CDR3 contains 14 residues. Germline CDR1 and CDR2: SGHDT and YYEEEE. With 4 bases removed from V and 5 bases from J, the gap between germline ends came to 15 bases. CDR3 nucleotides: TGTGCCAGCAGCCTTGGGGCGGCTGAGTATGGCTACACCTTC. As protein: CASSLGAAEYGYTF.

DNA of the CDR3: TGTGCCAGCAGCCCAAAGGGGGGGGATACGCAGTATTTT. Amino acid sequence: CASSPKGGDTQYF. This rearrangement joins TRBV4-2 to TRBJ2-3; D perhaps matches TRBD2 (7 bases). The germline CDR1 and CDR2 sequences are LGHNA and YNFKEQ. Trimming removed 4 bases at V and 6 bases at J, with 11 bases between. The CDR3 runs to 13 residues.

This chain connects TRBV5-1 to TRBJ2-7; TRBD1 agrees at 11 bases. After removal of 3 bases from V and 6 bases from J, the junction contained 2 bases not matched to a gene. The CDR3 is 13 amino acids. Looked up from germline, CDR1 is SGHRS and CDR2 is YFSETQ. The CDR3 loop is CASSWGQGGEQYF. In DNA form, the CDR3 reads TGCGCCAGCAGCTGGGGACAGGGGGGCGAGCAGTACTTC.

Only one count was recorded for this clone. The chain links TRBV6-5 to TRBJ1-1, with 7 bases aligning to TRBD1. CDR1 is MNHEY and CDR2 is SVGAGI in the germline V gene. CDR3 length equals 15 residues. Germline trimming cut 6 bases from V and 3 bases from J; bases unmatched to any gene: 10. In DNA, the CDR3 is TGTGCCAGCAGACTGACAGGGCCTCGAGACACTGAAGCTTTCTTT. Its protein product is CASRLTGPRDTEAFF.

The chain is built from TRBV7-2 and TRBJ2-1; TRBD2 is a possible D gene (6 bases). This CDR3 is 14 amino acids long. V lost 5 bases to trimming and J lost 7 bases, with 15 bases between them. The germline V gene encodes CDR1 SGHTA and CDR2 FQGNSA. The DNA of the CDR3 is TGTGCCAGCAGCATTACCGGGACTCGGAATGAGCAGTTCTTC. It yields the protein CASSITGTRNEQFF.

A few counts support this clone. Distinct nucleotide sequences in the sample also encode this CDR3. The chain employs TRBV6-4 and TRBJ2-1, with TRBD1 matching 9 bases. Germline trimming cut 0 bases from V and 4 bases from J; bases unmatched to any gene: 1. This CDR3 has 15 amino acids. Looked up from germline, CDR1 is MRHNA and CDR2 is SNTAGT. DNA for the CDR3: TGTGCCAGCAGTGACTCGACAGGGGGTTACAATGAGCAGTTCTTC. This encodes CASSDSTGGYNEQFF.

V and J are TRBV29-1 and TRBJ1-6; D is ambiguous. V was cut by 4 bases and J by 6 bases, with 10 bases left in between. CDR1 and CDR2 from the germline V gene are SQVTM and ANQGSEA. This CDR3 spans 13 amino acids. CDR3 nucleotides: TGCAGCGTTGGGACTGACCGTAATTCACCCCTCCACTTT. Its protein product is CSVGTDRNSPLHF.

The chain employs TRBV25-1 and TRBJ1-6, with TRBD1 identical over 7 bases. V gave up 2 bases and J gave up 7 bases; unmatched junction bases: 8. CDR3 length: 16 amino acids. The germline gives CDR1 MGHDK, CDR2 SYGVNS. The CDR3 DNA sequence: TGTGCCAGCAGTGAACCCCGACAGGGAGGAAATTCACCCCTCCACTTT. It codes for CASSEPRQGGNSPLHF.

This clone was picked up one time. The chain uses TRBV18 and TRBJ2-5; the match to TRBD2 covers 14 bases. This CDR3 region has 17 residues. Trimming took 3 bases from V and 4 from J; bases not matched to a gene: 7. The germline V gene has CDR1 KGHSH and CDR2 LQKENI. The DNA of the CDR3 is TGTGCCAGCTCACCGAACCCGGGGACTAGCGGGGGAGAGACCCAGTACTTC. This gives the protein CASSPNPGTSGGETQYF.

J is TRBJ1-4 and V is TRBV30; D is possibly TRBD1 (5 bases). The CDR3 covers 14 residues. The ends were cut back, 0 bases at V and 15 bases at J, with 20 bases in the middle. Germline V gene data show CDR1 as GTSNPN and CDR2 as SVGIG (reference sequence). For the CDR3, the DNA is TGTGCCTGGAGTGTAGGGGTGGGAGGGGATACGGTGTTTTTT. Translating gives CAWSVGVGGDTVFF.

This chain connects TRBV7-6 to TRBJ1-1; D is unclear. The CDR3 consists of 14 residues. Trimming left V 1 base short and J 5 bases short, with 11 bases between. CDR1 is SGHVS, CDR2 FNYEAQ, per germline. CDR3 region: CASSLGGRLTEAFF. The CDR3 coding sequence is TGTGCCAGCAGCTTAGGAGGGAGACTAACTGAAGCTTTCTTT.

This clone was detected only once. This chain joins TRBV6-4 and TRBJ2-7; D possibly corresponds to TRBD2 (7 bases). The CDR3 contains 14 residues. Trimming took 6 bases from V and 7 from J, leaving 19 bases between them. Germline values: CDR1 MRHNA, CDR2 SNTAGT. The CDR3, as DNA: TGTGCCAGCAGCGCGGAGGGGGGGAGTAGTGAGCAGTACTTC. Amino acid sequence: CASSAEGGSSEQYF.